The sequence of this T cell receptor beta chain was determined in a study of cytomegalovirus exposure and HLA in healthy donors. As regards this clone: Within the sample, other DNA sequences also encode this same CDR3.

Amplification used 60 Vbeta primers and 13 Jbeta primers. Libraries were prepared by immunoSEQ multiplex PCR; TCRdb keeps only in-frame clonotypes and omits some of them. Its listing shows about 67,000 clones. Sequencing used PBMCs. The receptor was derived from a man aged 25-40 years in good health and CMV-seropositive.

This chain's CDR3 is CASSPGQGNEKLFF. CDR3 nucleotides: TGTGCCAGCTCCCCGGGACAGGGGAATGAAAAACTGTTTTTT. The J gene is TRBJ1-4, the V gene TRBV18, with 10 positions matching TRBD1. The V segment lost 6 bases and the J segment 5 bases; nucleotides outside the gene matches: 3. Germline V gene sequence: CDR1 KGHSH, CDR2 LQKENI. The CDR3 sequence is 14 residues long.